This is a list of T cell receptor beta chains from one sample in a study of vaccination and CD4 T cells after COVID-19. No antigen is known for these receptors. TCRdb processed the PCR reads anew with MiXCR; each CDR3 protein has one entry. There are approximately 19,000 distinct CDR3 sequences in the sample; about 51% occur only once, and around 5.9% lies in the top ten. Sequenced input: CD4+ T cells from blood, cultured in vitro. The receptors here all came from a human donor who had recovered from COVID-19. Each CDR3 is given with its conserved first and last residue. D genes are given only for firm matches. A row's size may be missing; if present it is once, few, many or a size class.

V gene: TRBV7-2; J gene: TRBJ2-3; clone size: -; D gene: -; CDR3 protein: CASSLMGQGTDTQYF; CDR3 DNA: TGTGCCAGCAGCTTAATGGGTCAGGGCACAGATACGCAGTATTTT
V gene: TRBV28; J gene: TRBJ1-2; clone size: -; D gene: TRBD1; CDR3 protein: CATRDRGGYTF; CDR3 DNA: TGTGCCACCCGAGACAGGGGAGGCTACACCTTC
V gene: TRBV5-1; J gene: TRBJ2-5; clone size: -; D gene: -; CDR3 protein: CASRSGGGLETQYF; CDR3 DNA: TGCGCCAGCAGATCAGGGGGGGGTCTAGAGACCCAGTACTTC
V gene: TRBV7-2; J gene: TRBJ2-1; clone size: -; D gene: TRBD2; CDR3 protein: CASSLSFGTSGRVAYNEQFF; CDR3 DNA: TGTGCCAGCAGCTTAAGTTTCGGGACTAGCGGGAGGGTTGCCTACAATGAGCAGTTCTTC
V gene: TRBV5-4; J gene: TRBJ1-6; clone size: -; D gene: -; CDR3 protein: CASSFRGYNSPLHF; CDR3 DNA: TGTGCCAGCAGCTTCAGAGGGTACAATTCACCCCTCCACTTT
V gene: TRBV19; J gene: TRBJ2-5; clone size: -; D gene: -; CDR3 protein: CASSPVTGGSETQYF; CDR3 DNA: TGTGCCAGTAGTCCGGTGACAGGTGGCTCGGAGACCCAGTACTTC
V gene: TRBV6-1; J gene: TRBJ2-3; clone size: -; D gene: -; CDR3 protein: CACSSSGEGDTQYF; CDR3 DNA: TGTGCCTGCTCATCGTCCGGAGAAGGGGATACGCAGTATTTT
V gene: TRBV28; J gene: TRBJ1-6; clone size: -; D gene: -; CDR3 protein: CASKVGASPLHF; CDR3 DNA: TGTGCCAGCAAGGTGGGAGCTTCACCCCTCCACTTT
V gene: TRBV27; J gene: TRBJ2-2; clone size: once; D gene: TRBD2; CDR3 protein: CVAGGNGELFF; CDR3 DNA: TGTGTAGCGGGAGGGAACGGGGAGCTGTTTTTT
V gene: TRBV27; J gene: TRBJ2-7; clone size: -; D gene: -; CDR3 protein: CASSPAGLRFYEQYF; CDR3 DNA: TGTGCCAGCAGTCCAGCCGGGCTGCGTTTCTACGAGCAGTACTTC
V gene: TRBV12-3/TRBV12-4; J gene: TRBJ1-2; clone size: -; D gene: TRBD1; CDR3 protein: CASSLTGQGAVGYTF; CDR3 DNA: TGTGCCAGCAGTCTAACGGGACAGGGGGCGGTAGGCTACACCTTC
V gene: TRBV5-1; J gene: TRBJ2-7; clone size: -; D gene: TRBD2; CDR3 protein: CASSLAPAGGEEQYF; CDR3 DNA: TGCGCCAGCAGCTTGGCCCCAGCGGGAGGGGAAGAGCAGTACTTC
V gene: TRBV24-1; J gene: TRBJ2-3; clone size: -; D gene: -; CDR3 protein: CATSEPRENSYTDTQYF; CDR3 DNA: TGTGCCACCAGTGAGCCAAGGGAAAATTCTTACACAGATACGCAGTATTTT
V gene: TRBV7-7; J gene: TRBJ2-3; clone size: -; D gene: TRBD2; CDR3 protein: CASSSGLADTDTQYF; CDR3 DNA: TGTGCCAGCAGCTCGGGACTAGCGGATACAGATACGCAGTATTTT
V gene: TRBV7-9; J gene: TRBJ1-1; clone size: -; D gene: -; CDR3 protein: CASSAQGGTEAFF; CDR3 DNA: TGTGCCTCGTCGGCTCAAGGGGGGACTGAAGCTTTCTTT
V gene: TRBV11-3; J gene: TRBJ2-5; clone size: few; D gene: -; CDR3 protein: CASSEMTGQETQYF; CDR3 DNA: TGTGCCAGCAGCGAAATGACAGGCCAAGAGACCCAGTACTTC
V gene: TRBV7-2; J gene: TRBJ1-5; clone size: few; D gene: -; CDR3 protein: CASSPNVGGVQPQHF; CDR3 DNA: TGTGCCAGCAGCCCCAACGTAGGGGGAGTTCAGCCCCAGCATTTT
V gene: TRBV19; J gene: TRBJ1-3; clone size: -; D gene: -; CDR3 protein: CASSIRPGSLSLGNTIYF; CDR3 DNA: TGTGCCAGTAGTATCCGGCCAGGCTCCCTCTCTCTTGGAAACACCATATATTTT
V gene: TRBV24-1; J gene: TRBJ2-3; clone size: -; D gene: -; CDR3 protein: CATSDSAPGLEAADTQYF; CDR3 DNA: -
V gene: TRBV20-1; J gene: TRBJ1-5; clone size: few; D gene: -; CDR3 protein: CSARDVGGYNQPQHF; CDR3 DNA: TGCAGTGCTAGAGATGTTGGGGGGTACAATCAGCCCCAGCATTTT
V gene: TRBV2; J gene: TRBJ2-5; clone size: -; D gene: -; CDR3 protein: CASSYLGQGTGGTQYF; CDR3 DNA: TGTGCCAGCAGTTACCTCGGACAGGGAACGGGGGGGACCCAGTACTTC
V gene: TRBV7-2; J gene: TRBJ1-1; clone size: -; D gene: TRBD1; CDR3 protein: CASSLEGAYTEAFF; CDR3 DNA: TGTGCCAGCAGCTTAGAGGGGGCGTACACTGAAGCTTTCTTT
V gene: TRBV6-5; J gene: TRBJ2-1; clone size: few; D gene: TRBD2; CDR3 protein: CASSSSAGGPNEQFF; CDR3 DNA: TGTGCCAGCAGTTCCTCAGCGGGAGGGCCGAATGAGCAGTTCTTC
V gene: TRBV29-1; J gene: TRBJ1-5; clone size: few; D gene: -; CDR3 protein: CSVSKGGLNQPQHF; CDR3 DNA: TGCAGCGTCAGTAAGGGGGGGCTCAATCAGCCCCAGCATTTT
V gene: TRBV7-2; J gene: TRBJ1-1; clone size: few; D gene: TRBD1; CDR3 protein: CASSGRQGIGLEAFF; CDR3 DNA: TGTGCCAGCAGCGGTCGACAGGGGATCGGTCTGGAAGCTTTCTTT
V gene: TRBV5-8; J gene: TRBJ2-2; clone size: -; D gene: TRBD2; CDR3 protein: CASSQGFTEHSFRTSRAGELFF; CDR3 DNA: TGTGCCAGCAGCCAAGGGTTCACGGAACATAGCTTTAGGACTAGCAGAGCCGGGGAGCTGTTTTTT
V gene: TRBV6-5; J gene: TRBJ1-1; clone size: few; D gene: -; CDR3 protein: CASSYLLDSDPVTEAFF; CDR3 DNA: TGTGCCAGCAGTTACCTACTGGACAGCGATCCGGTGACTGAAGCTTTCTTT
V gene: TRBV7-2; J gene: TRBJ1-6; clone size: -; D gene: -; CDR3 protein: CASSARANSPLHF; CDR3 DNA: TGTGCCAGCAGTGCTAGGGCTAATTCACCCCTCCACTTT
V gene: TRBV20-1; J gene: TRBJ2-2; clone size: few; D gene: -; CDR3 protein: CSARGALGELFF; CDR3 DNA: TGCAGTGCTAGAGGCGCCCTCGGGGAGCTGTTTTTT
V gene: TRBV11-2; J gene: TRBJ2-1; clone size: few; D gene: TRBD1; CDR3 protein: CASSPGPGTGNNEQFF; CDR3 DNA: TGTGCCAGCAGCCCTGGTCCCGGGACAGGGAACAATGAGCAGTTCTTC
V gene: TRBV7-2; J gene: TRBJ2-1; clone size: few; D gene: -; CDR3 protein: CASSLFNEQFF; CDR3 DNA: TGTGCCAGCAGCTTATTCAATGAGCAGTTCTTC
V gene: TRBV6-1; J gene: TRBJ2-7; clone size: -; D gene: -; CDR3 protein: CASRPMSGANEQYF; CDR3 DNA: TGTGCCAGCCGACCGATGTCGGGAGCTAACGAGCAGTACTTC
V gene: TRBV20-1; J gene: TRBJ1-3; clone size: few; D gene: -; CDR3 protein: CSARDAGLVGNTIYF; CDR3 DNA: TGCAGTGCTAGAGACGCAGGACTTGTAGGAAACACCATATATTTT
V gene: TRBV25-1; J gene: TRBJ2-3; clone size: -; D gene: -; CDR3 protein: CASKEVVTDTQYF; CDR3 DNA: TGTGCCAGCAAGGAGGTGGTCACAGATACGCAGTATTTT
V gene: TRBV4-2; J gene: TRBJ2-7; clone size: -; D gene: -; CDR3 protein: CASSQGLAGASHEQYF; CDR3 DNA: TGTGCCAGCAGCCAAGGTTTGGCGGGGGCGAGCCACGAGCAGTACTTC
V gene: TRBV10-3; J gene: TRBJ1-6; clone size: few; D gene: -; CDR3 protein: CAISESRGVGYSPLHF; CDR3 DNA: TGTGCCATCAGTGAGTCTAGGGGGGTAGGATATTCACCCCTCCACTTT
V gene: TRBV11-2; J gene: TRBJ1-1; clone size: -; D gene: -; CDR3 protein: CASSFSSTGNTEAFF; CDR3 DNA: TGTGCCAGCAGCTTCAGTTCGACCGGGAACACTGAAGCTTTCTTT
V gene: TRBV20-1; J gene: TRBJ2-7; clone size: -; D gene: TRBD1; CDR3 protein: CSARGLDRGLSYEQYF; CDR3 DNA: TGCAGTGCTAGGGGGCTGGACAGGGGCTTATCCTACGAGCAGTACTTC
V gene: TRBV5-1; J gene: TRBJ1-5; clone size: -; D gene: -; CDR3 protein: CASSLDGRANQPQHF; CDR3 DNA: TGCGCCAGCAGCTTGGACGGCAGGGCTAATCAGCCCCAGCATTTT
V gene: TRBV11-2; J gene: TRBJ2-3; clone size: -; D gene: -; CDR3 protein: CASSLENSGTQYF; CDR3 DNA: TGTGCCAGCAGCTTAGAAAATAGCGGTACGCAGTATTTT
V gene: TRBV20-1; J gene: TRBJ2-2; clone size: -; D gene: TRBD2; CDR3 protein: CSAHLAGVTGELFF; CDR3 DNA: TGCAGTGCACACCTAGCGGGAGTCACCGGGGAGCTGTTTTTT
V gene: TRBV2; J gene: TRBJ2-2; clone size: -; D gene: TRBD2; CDR3 protein: CASSDGRESGDTGELFF; CDR3 DNA: TGTGCCAGCAGTGACGGGCGGGAGAGCGGGGACACCGGGGAGCTGTTTTTT
V gene: TRBV6-1; J gene: TRBJ2-3; clone size: few; D gene: -; CDR3 protein: CASTTGTDTQYF; CDR3 DNA: TGTGCCAGCACTACGGGCACAGATACGCAGTATTTT
V gene: TRBV7-3; J gene: TRBJ1-1; clone size: once; D gene: -; CDR3 protein: CASSLTGQGNTEAFF; CDR3 DNA: TGTGCCAGCAGCTTAACGGGACAAGGAAACACTGAAGCTTTCTTT
V gene: TRBV20-1; J gene: TRBJ2-2; clone size: few; D gene: -; CDR3 protein: CSARKSRDTGELFF; CDR3 DNA: TGCAGTGCTAGAAAAAGCAGGGACACCGGGGAGCTGTTTTTT
V gene: TRBV7-9; J gene: TRBJ1-3; clone size: once; D gene: TRBD1; CDR3 protein: CASSFWTGGNTIYF; CDR3 DNA: TGTGCCAGCAGCTTCTGGACAGGTGGAAACACCATATATTTT
V gene: TRBV20-1; J gene: TRBJ1-4; clone size: -; D gene: -; CDR3 protein: CSARVHGRVGEKLFF; CDR3 DNA: TGCAGTGCTAGGGTCCACGGCAGGGTTGGTGAAAAACTGTTTTTT
V gene: TRBV7-3; J gene: TRBJ2-7; clone size: -; D gene: TRBD2; CDR3 protein: CASSLSGAGDEQYF; CDR3 DNA: TGTGCCAGCAGCTTAAGTGGGGCGGGAGACGAGCAGTACTTC
V gene: TRBV6-5; J gene: TRBJ1-2; clone size: few; D gene: -; CDR3 protein: CASSYPSGGYTF; CDR3 DNA: TGTGCCAGCAGTTACCCTTCTGGGGGCTACACCTTC
V gene: TRBV19; J gene: TRBJ2-1; clone size: -; D gene: TRBD2; CDR3 protein: CASRLAGGPGNEQFF; CDR3 DNA: TGTGCCAGCAGACTAGCGGGAGGGCCGGGTAATGAGCAGTTCTTC
V gene: TRBV7-9; J gene: TRBJ1-1; clone size: once; D gene: -; CDR3 protein: CASSFRTENTEAFF; CDR3 DNA: TGTGCCAGCAGCTTCCGGACGGAGAACACTGAAGCTTTCTTT
V gene: TRBV7-3; J gene: TRBJ1-2; clone size: few; D gene: TRBD1; CDR3 protein: CASSLGGQIYGYTF; CDR3 DNA: TGTGCCAGCAGCTTAGGGGGACAGATCTATGGCTACACCTTC
V gene: TRBV27; J gene: TRBJ1-4; clone size: few; D gene: TRBD1; CDR3 protein: CASSAGTVNEKLFF; CDR3 DNA: TGTGCCAGCAGTGCCGGGACAGTTAATGAAAAACTGTTTTTT